The clone carrying this T cell receptor (beta chain) was found many times. Its antigen is as yet unknown. This sample was taken from a study of beta chain features in type 1 diabetes. Study-level findings and limits: For patients, the naive, central memory and Treg TCRB repertoires appeared more alike than for healthy donors.

The entirety of the isolated RNA underwent reverse transcription, so expressed TCRB transcripts were sequenced. Repertoires were generated with immunoSEQ multiplex PCR, while TCRdb's copy carries only in-frame clones and drops some. The sample contains 200,000 to 250,000 clones, 25% to 35% of which appear only once. Germline CDR1 SGHTA, CDR2 FQGNSA. Trimming removed 0 bases at V and 1 base at J, with 6 bases between. The CDR3 has 14 residues. The V and J genes are TRBV7-2 and TRBJ1-1; no firm D call. This clonotype originated in a man aged 25 to 40 in good health. The sample consisted of central memory CD4+ T cells from blood. The CDR3 DNA reads TGTGCCAGCAGCTTAGCCTCAGGGAACACTGAAGCTTTCTTT. Translation: CASSLASGNTEAFF.